This T cell receptor beta chain was retrieved from a study of shared clonotypes between healthy human individuals. In the study overall: Per-donor plates numbered three CD4 naive, three CD4 memory, two CD8 naive and one CD8 memory.

J lost 2 bases, V lost 7 bases, and 11 bases had no gene match. Germline loops: CDR1 LNHDA, CDR2 SQIVND (reference sequence). The CDR3 is 17 amino acids. Whole-study results and caveats: The rarefaction results pointed to incomplete sorted-subset sequencing despite large depth.

Here immunoSEQ multiplex PCR was the method, and the copy in TCRdb shows in-frame clones only, minus some. Of more than 2,000,000 clones in the sample, more than 90% were seen once. In regard to this clone: Its antigen is undetermined.

This sequence joins TRBV19 and TRBJ1-5, with TRBD1 matching 10 bases. This clonotype was sampled from a man aged 18 to 30 in good health. Sequencing used naive CD4+ T cells sorted from blood. Subset here: CD45RA+ positively selected. The CDR3 region is CASITRDRGRGNQPQHF. The CDR3 DNA sequence: TGTGCCAGTATCACCCGGGACAGGGGTCGGGGCAATCAGCCCCAGCATTTT.